A single TCR beta chain is shown here with its context. No cognate antigen has been identified for it. No base quality information exists; no much larger clone differs at one position. Donors were a few dozen systemically healthy Caucasian individuals from Russia aged 6 to 90 years. Each donor gave about 9.8 milliliters of peripheral blood, drawn into EDTA-treated Vacutainer tubes. Ficoll-Paque density-gradient centrifugation was used to isolate PBMCs, with at least 6.5 million per sample. Trizol reagent was used to extract total RNA from PBMCs, with at least 5.5 micrograms per sample. For every donor, flow cytometry on a PBMC aliquot measured the percentage of naive CD45RAhigh/CD27high T cells. This sample is drawn from a study of blood T cells in healthy people across ages (dated by TCRdb to between 2015 and 2017). Looking at the study overall: In model experiments, roughly one uniquely barcoded TCR beta cDNA molecule per two T cells was captured by template switching. Using deep sequencing normalized with unique cDNA molecular identifiers, the study measured how TCR beta repertoire diversity changes with age. To avoid experimental bias, donors of different ages were randomly spread across the sequencing lanes. The study analyzed two additional independent replicas of 1 million unique cDNA reads from the same blood draw for two donors, one aged 18 to 30 and one aged 80 or older. Donors were grouped into four age groups: young (average roughly 17 years), middle-aged (roughly 38), aged (around 66) and long-lived (over 80).

Libraries were prepared through 5' RACE. The sequencer was an Illumina HiSeq 2500. The second PCR ran for about 6 to 11 cycles and used a J-beta primer mix along with a sample-barcoded 5' primer. Each TCR beta cDNA molecule received a unique molecular identifier from a template-switch 5' adaptor carrying 12 random nucleotides. At least 3 million CDR3-containing paired-end reads were obtained from each sample. First-strand cDNA was synthesized from all RNA with the Mint cDNA synthesis kit, primed by a TRBC-specific oligonucleotide. All cDNA was treated with uracil-DNA glycosylase and then went through a first 18-cycle PCR with the universal primers M1SS and BC2_uni_R. In the paper's pipeline: Normalization of each sample was performed by random selection of 1 million high-quality reads, each carrying a distinct molecular identifier. Instead of being binned into consensus sequences, reads that shared molecular identifiers were thrown out. MiTCR, with a Q25 quality threshold and the strictest error-elimination algorithm, was used for CDR3 identification, clonotype clustering and error correction. A nonparametric unseen species model with Euler transformation was used to estimate a lower bound on total TCR beta diversity. TCRdb reprocessing: public reads trimmed at Q25 with fastp, clones called with MiXCR, in-frame beta chains kept. Every CDR3 protein is listed once, alongside the most common genes and DNA of its rows. V and J calls and clone size were set by TCRdb, not the authors. This sample has 1.5 million to 2 million distinct CDR3 sequences in its table, and 40% to 55% of those were observed once. The top ten clones comprise less than 2.5% of the sample.

Taken from cysteine to phenylalanine, the CDR3 has 14 residues. The CDR3 DNA has 42 bases and is translated from base 1. CDR1 and CDR2 were assigned from the germline V gene (reference sequence) as DFQATT and SNEGSKA. V drops 4 bases and J drops 7 bases, leaving 20 bases in between. Overall study outcomes, separate from this receptor: As age increased, observed TCR beta diversity per million T cells dropped in a roughly linear way, and a significant reduction was already evident by age roughly 36. Estimates of total diversity based on one million sequenced T cells were regarded as lower bounds and as underestimates. Bulk unsorted PBMC profiling prevented conclusive comparison of naive and antigen-experienced compartments. Donor CMV infection status was unknown, potentially confounding age-related changes in expanded clonotypes. Compared with the aged group, more naive CD4+ T cells, fewer expanded clones and increased TCR diversity were shown by the long-lived group, suggesting age selection. There was a strong correlation between observed TCR beta diversity and the percentage of naive T cells measured by flow cytometry.

This TCR came from a middle-aged woman in good health. The specimen sequenced was blood. The V gene is TRBV20-1 and the J gene is TRBJ2-7, and the D gene may be TRBD2, 5 bases matching. Here the CDR3 is given as CSAMGGLPMVEQYF. The bases read TGCAGTGCTATGGGTGGACTGCCGATGGTGGAGCAGTACTTC.